The 17 T cell receptor beta chains below all came from one sample that was sequenced in a study of T cells in Graves' hyperthyroidism and ophthalmopathy. RNA transcripts were the template for amplifying TCR beta CDR3 regions. Primed by the HTBI set, a first-round RT-PCR was run on the TCR CDR3. TCRdb analysed the multiplex PCR reads with MiXCR anew, one entry per CDR3 protein. The sample lists 300,000 to 350,000 distinct CDR3 sequences; around a fifth were seen once. The sequencing input was blood. The receptors derive from a woman in her fifties or sixties with Graves' hyperthyroidism.

This clonotype was observed at least ten times. The rearrangement joins TRBV29-1 to TRBJ2-3, with 8 positions matching TRBD1. The CDR3 loop spans 12 amino acids. Germline CDR1 and CDR2: SQVTM and ANQGSEA. V dropped 8 bases and J dropped 3; count of bases not matched to a gene: 4. The CDR3 bases are TGCAGCACCGACAGGGGTACAGATACGCAGTATTTT. Translated: CSTDRGTDTQYF.

This clonotype was detected ten times or more. Here the CDR3 reads CSARDRAMNTEAFF. Here the CDR3 DNA reads TGCAGTGCTAGAGACAGGGCGATGAACACTGAAGCTTTCTTT. The chain has TRBV20-1 and TRBJ1-1, with TRBD1 as a possible D gene (5 bases). V was cut by 0 bases and J by 0 bases, with 8 bases left in between. The germline V gene has CDR1 DFQATT and CDR2 SNEGSKA (reference sequence). CDR3 length: 14 residues.

This clonotype was detected ten times or more. This chain links TRBV11-2 with TRBJ1-6; D is possibly TRBD1 (5 bases). There are 15 residues in the CDR3. Germline CDR1 SGHAT, CDR2 FQNNGV. V was clipped by 5 bases and J by 4 bases, with 12 bases between them. CDR3: CASSPRVPYNSPLHF. CDR3 nucleotides: TGTGCCAGCAGCCCCAGGGTTCCGTATAATTCACCCCTCCACTTT.

This clonotype occurred a few times. The chain links TRBV4-1 to TRBJ2-7; no firm D call. The germline V gene encodes CDR1 MGHRA and CDR2 YSYEKL. The ends were cut back, 1 base at V and 2 bases at J, with 9 bases in the middle. The CDR3 extends over 14 amino acids. For the CDR3, the DNA is TGCGCCAGCAGCCAAGTGGTCACTACCTACGAGCAGTACTTC. Translated, it gives CASSQVVTTYEQYF.

This clonotype was seen only a few times. A much larger clonotype is one base distant, so this may be a read error. The rearrangement uses TRBV28 and TRBJ1-2; TRBD1 is a possible D gene (5 bases). This CDR3 is built from 13 residues. The germline V and J ends were trimmed by 2 bases and 2 bases, with 6 bases remaining between them. Looked up from germline, CDR1 is MDHEN and CDR2 is SYDVKM. CDR3: CASSLKGNYGYTF. The DNA of the CDR3 is TGTGCCAGCAGTTTAAAGGGGAACTATGGCTACACCTTC.

The gene calls are TRBV7-9 and TRBJ2-7; D possibly corresponds to TRBD2 (5 bases). The CDR3 spans 14 residues. Trimming stripped 3 bases from V and 3 bases from J, with 12 bases between. Germline V CDR1 and CDR2: SEHNR, FQNEAQ (reference sequence). In DNA, the CDR3 is TGTGCCAGCAGCTTGGGAGACACATACTACGAGCAGTACTTC. Amino acid sequence: CASSLGDTYYEQYF. Drawing the rest from reference TRBV7-9 and TRBJ2-7, the complete variable domain is DTGVSQNPRHKITKRGQNVTFRCDPISEHNRLYWYRQTLGQGPEFLTYFQNEAQLEKSRLLSDRFSAERPKGSFSTLEIQRTEQGDSAMYLCASSLGDTYYEQYFGPGTRLTVT.

This clonotype has only a few counts. The CDR3 sequence: CSATTVTSSTDTQYF. Written as DNA, the CDR3 is TGCAGTGCTACGACTGTTACCTCTAGCACAGATACGCAGTATTTT. This rearrangement joins TRBV20-1 to TRBJ2-3; D not resolved. The V gene's germline CDR1 is DFQATT and CDR2 SNEGSKA (reference sequence). With 4 bases removed from V and 0 bases from J, the gap between germline ends came to 14 bases. This CDR3 has 15 residues.

In its sample, this clonotype was seen many times. The chain uses TRBV18 and TRBJ1-1; maybe TRBD1 (5 bases). Germline lookup yields CDR1 KGHSH and CDR2 LQKENI. V lost 3 bases and J lost 7, with 12 bases in between. The CDR3 is 13 amino acids. The CDR3 nucleotides are TGTGCCAGCTCACCGCGAAGGGGTGATGAAGCTTTCTTT. Protein sequence: CASSPRRGDEAFF.

This clonotype was seen repeatedly, ten times or more. This chain links TRBV4-1 with TRBJ2-3; D unclear. The V end lost 1 base, the J end lost 1 base, and 6 bases lay between the germline ends. The germline V gene has CDR1 MGHRA and CDR2 YSYEKL. The CDR3 is made up of 14 amino acids. The CDR3 protein is CASSQVDRTDTQYF. The DNA of the CDR3 is TGCGCCAGCAGCCAAGTCGATCGCACAGATACGCAGTATTTT.

In its sample, this clonotype was seen many times. The genes are TRBV20-1 and TRBJ1-1; possible D gene TRBD1, 5 bases. Trimming removed 6 bases from V and 1 base from J, with 9 bases in between. CDR1 DFQATT and CDR2 SNEGSKA come from the germline V gene (reference sequence). The CDR3 spans 12 residues. The CDR3 nucleotides read TGCAGTGCAAGGACACCGAACACTGAAGCTTTCTTT. Encoded protein: CSARTPNTEAFF.

The chain uses TRBV7-9 and TRBJ2-4, with 8 positions matching TRBD2. V shed 5 bases and J 9 bases; nucleotides not matched to a gene: 15. This CDR3 has 16 residues. In germline, CDR1 is SEHNR, CDR2 FQNEAQ (reference sequence). CDR3 bases: TGTGCCAGCAGCAATACCTCACCCGGGACTAGGTCCATTCAGTACTTC. Translated, it gives CASSNTSPGTRSIQYF.

This clonotype was found a few times. The J gene is TRBJ2-6, the V gene TRBV5-1, with D perhaps TRBD1 or TRBD2 (5 bases each). V lost 5 bases to trimming and J lost 0 bases, with 9 bases between them. The germline CDR1 and CDR2 sequences are SGHRS and YFSETQ. The CDR3 sequence is 15 residues long. The CDR3, as DNA: TGCGCCAGCAGTTCGGGGCCCTCTGGGGCCAACGTCCTGACTTTC. Translating gives CASSSGPSGANVLTF.

This clonotype showed up many times. The chain uses TRBV5-6 and TRBJ1-1; D remains ambiguous. Trimming left V 2 bases short and J 3 bases short, with 17 bases between. The CDR3 totals 16 residues. Germline V gene lookup returns CDR1 SGHDT and CDR2 YYEEEE. CDR3 residues: CASSFRAPRRDTEAFF. The CDR3 nucleotides read TGTGCCAGCAGCTTCCGGGCCCCCAGGAGGGACACTGAAGCTTTCTTT.

This clonotype came up many times. This chain joins TRBV28 and TRBJ2-7; 7 bases fit TRBD2. The CDR3 consists of 14 residues. The germline CDR1 and CDR2 sequences are MDHEN and SYDVKM. The junction had 2 bases not matched to a gene; V was cut back by 3 bases and J by 0 bases. In DNA, the CDR3 is TGTGCCAGCAGTTTTGCGGGAGTCTCCTACGAGCAGTACTTC. Translated: CASSFAGVSYEQYF.

The sample holds a few counts of this clonotype. This rearrangement joins TRBV20-1 to TRBJ1-1, with a weak D call TRBD1 (6 bases). V was cut by 4 bases and J by 0 bases, with 12 bases left in between. The germline V gene has CDR1 DFQATT and CDR2 SNEGSKA (reference sequence). This CDR3 spans 14 amino acids. CDR3 residues: CSAKPGAMNTEAFF. Written as DNA, the CDR3 is TGCAGTGCTAAACCAGGGGCTATGAACACTGAAGCTTTCTTT.

Comments on this clonotype: Because it lacks the conserved phenylalanine or tryptophan at the end, this CDR3 is likely a read error. The rearrangement uses TRBV18 and TRBJ1-1; 7 bases line up with TRBD1. The junction had 12 bases not matched to a gene; V was cut back by 6 bases and J by 5 bases. The germline gives CDR1 KGHSH, CDR2 LQKENI. The CDR3 length is 15 residues. CDR3: CASSPWGTERTEAFL. DNA of the CDR3: TGTGCCAGCTCGCCTTGGGGGACAGAAAGGACTGAAGCTTTCCTT.

This clonotype has just a few counts. The chain carries TRBV6-1 and TRBJ1-4; D may be TRBD1 (6 bases). Germline V gene sequence: CDR1 MNHNS, CDR2 SASEGT. CDR3 length equals 15 residues. The V gene lost 7 bases and the J gene lost 3 bases, with 15 bases spanning the gap. CDR3 loop: CASKDWTDPNEKLFF. The CDR3 DNA reads TGTGCCAGCAAGGATTGGACAGATCCTAATGAAAAACTGTTTTTT.